This entry lists 28 T cell receptor beta chains sequenced from one sample in a study of T cell repertoires in cytomegalovirus infection. A single record per CDR3 protein comes from TCRdb applying MiXCR to the reads. The table has a few hundred thousand distinct CDR3 sequences, 15% to 20% seen once. The specimen sequenced was PBMCs. The receptor set was obtained from a human donor in good health (CMV status not recorded). Some clones in this sample may be carry-over from other donors' samples.

Details on this clonotype: A single base separates this from a much larger clone, so it may be a read error. This CDR3 is missing its conserved last phenylalanine or tryptophan, likely due to a read error. This chain uses TRBV6-6 with TRBJ2-1; TRBD2 agrees at 9 bases. The trim removed 3 bases at V and 5 bases at J, leaving 5 bases unmatched. CDR3 length: 15 residues. The germline CDR1 and CDR2 sequences are MNHNY and SVGAGI (reference sequence). The CDR3 is CASSYSGRIDNEQFV. The DNA for the CDR3 is TGTGCCAGCAGTTATAGCGGGAGAATCGACAATGAGCAGTTCGTC.

This clonotype was detected many times. The chain combines TRBV11-2 with TRBJ2-7, with D tentatively TRBD1 or TRBD2 (5 bases each). This CDR3 is built from 15 residues. In germline, CDR1 is SGHAT, CDR2 FQNNGV. V was pared by 0 bases and J by 5 bases, with 14 bases between. The CDR3 region is CASSLEGTLMNEQYF. The DNA of the CDR3 is TGTGCCAGCAGCTTAGAGGGGACGTTAATGAACGAGCAGTACTTC.

This clonotype was seen ten or more times. This sequence joins TRBV7-8 and TRBJ2-5, with D perhaps matching TRBD2 (6 bases). V was clipped by 5 bases and J by 4 bases, with 23 bases between them. Per the germline V gene, CDR1 is SGHVS and CDR2 is FQNEAQ. The CDR3 is made up of 17 amino acids. CDR3 protein: CASSPLLGGAAPETQYF. The CDR3 DNA sequence: TGTGCCAGCAGCCCACTACTCGGCGGGGCTGCTCCAGAGACCCAGTACTTC.

This clonotype was counted at least ten times. The chain links TRBV10-3 to TRBJ2-7, with unresolved D. V gave up 2 bases and J gave up 7 bases, with 15 bases separating them. The length of the CDR3 is 14 residues. The V gene's germline CDR1 is ENHRY and CDR2 SYGVKD. The CDR3 protein is CAISERPGLREQYF. The DNA for the CDR3 is TGTGCCATCAGTGAGCGGCCCGGCCTACGTGAGCAGTACTTC.

V is TRBV23-1 and J is TRBJ1-5; 7 positions match TRBD1. TRBV23-1 is filed as an ORF, its function uncertain. J gave up 5 bases and V 3 bases, and 10 bases lay outside the gene matches. The CDR3 is made up of 16 amino acids. CDR3 residues: CASSQARNRGYQPQHF. The DNA for the CDR3 is TGCGCCAGCAGTCAGGCGAGGAACAGGGGTTATCAGCCCCAGCATTTT.

This clonotype was seen more than once but under ten times. V and J are TRBV2 and TRBJ2-7; D is unresolved. Germline V gives CDR1 SNHLY, CDR2 FYNNEI. Trimming removed 4 bases from V and 0 bases from J, with 16 bases in between. This CDR3 region has 16 residues. The CDR3 DNA reads as TGTGCCAGCAGTGGTCAGATTCAGCTATACTCCTACGAGCAGTACTTC. Protein: CASSGQIQLYSYEQYF.

This clonotype was picked up one time. This may be a read error: a much more frequent sequence differs by one nucleotide. The V and J genes are TRBV12-3 or TRBV12-4 and TRBJ2-5, with a weak D call TRBD1 (5 bases). V was shortened by 4 bases and J by 10 bases, with 13 bases between the two germline ends. There are 12 residues in the CDR3. The DNA of the CDR3 is TGTGCCAGCAGTTCCAGGGTAGAAAACCAGTACTTC. Its protein is CASSSRVENQYF.

There are a few counts of this clonotype. The CDR3 loop is CASSFDGRMSGTGELFF. CDR3 in DNA: TGTGCCAGCAGCTTTGACGGGAGAATGAGTGGGACCGGGGAGCTGTTTTTT. The chain recombines TRBV7-9 with TRBJ2-2; a possible D gene is TRBD2 (6 bases). Germline V gene sequence: CDR1 SEHNR, CDR2 FQNEAQ (reference sequence). Trimming stripped 3 bases from V and 5 bases from J, with 19 bases between. This CDR3 region has 17 residues.

The chain has TRBV11-2 and TRBJ2-1, with D tentatively TRBD1 or TRBD2 (5 bases each). CDR3 length: 16 residues. CDR1 is SGHAT and CDR2 is FQNNGV in the germline V gene. Trimming removed 1 base at V and 5 bases at J, with 15 bases between. The CDR3: CASSLAGASGHNEQFF. DNA of the CDR3: TGTGCCAGCAGCTTAGCAGGTGCGTCGGGGCACAATGAGCAGTTCTTC.

There are many counts of this clonotype. This chain joins TRBV7-2 and TRBJ2-3, with 9 bases that match TRBD2. The CDR3 totals 17 residues. V lost 2 bases, J lost 4 bases, and 10 bases stayed unmatched. CDR1 SGHTA and CDR2 FQGNSA come from the germline V gene. CDR3 in amino acids: CASSLSSGVPRPDTQYF. The CDR3 nucleotides are TGTGCCAGCAGCTTATCTAGCGGGGTTCCGCGTCCAGATACGCAGTATTTT.

Ten or more counts support this clonotype. V usage is TRBV7-2 and J usage is TRBJ1-2; D gene unclear. The CDR3 has 14 residues. Trimming left V 4 bases short and J 4 bases short, with 13 bases between. Germline assignment: CDR1 SGHTA and CDR2 FQGNSA. CDR3 amino acids: CASSWNGQSYGYTF. The CDR3 DNA reads as TGTGCCAGCAGCTGGAATGGGCAGAGCTATGGCTACACCTTC.

This clonotype has just a few counts. The rearrangement links TRBV4-1 to TRBJ2-7, with D perhaps TRBD1 (6 bases). The CDR3 has 15 amino acids. Germline CDR1 reads MGHRA; CDR2 reads YSYEKL. The ends were cut back, 0 bases at V and 1 base at J, with 10 bases in the middle. The DNA of the CDR3 is TGCGCCAGCAGCCAAGAGGCCAGGGGTTCCTACGAGCAGTACTTC. Amino acid sequence: CASSQEARGSYEQYF.

The sample holds many counts of this clonotype. The V gene is TRBV7-2, the J gene TRBJ2-7, with TRBD2 as a possible D gene (5 bases). The CDR3 loop spans 15 amino acids. CDR1 and CDR2 from the germline V gene are SGHTA and FQGNSA. V lost 1 base to trimming and J lost 3 bases, with 13 bases between them. The CDR3: CASSLDGSRVYEQYF. DNA of the CDR3: TGTGCCAGCAGCTTAGATGGGAGTAGGGTCTACGAGCAGTACTTC.

The chain joins TRBV19 to TRBJ2-2, with D unclear. Trimming pared 7 bases from V and 2 bases from J, leaving 11 bases between. Germline V CDR1 and CDR2: LNHDA, SQIVND (reference sequence). This CDR3 region has 14 residues. For the CDR3, the DNA is TGTGCCAGTATCCCGAGAAGAAACACCGGGGAGCTGTTTTTT. This gives the protein CASIPRRNTGELFF.

CDR3 nucleotide sequence: TGTGCCAGTACCCCGACCGGGGGGAGCTATGGCTACACCTTC. This encodes CASTPTGGSYGYTF. This chain joins TRBV19 and TRBJ1-2; D may be TRBD1 (5 bases). Germline V gene data show CDR1 as LNHDA and CDR2 as SQIVND (reference sequence). V was trimmed by 7 bases and J by 4 bases, leaving 16 bases between them. The CDR3 is 14 residues long.

In its sample, this clonotype was seen many times. The chain employs TRBV7-9 and TRBJ2-7, with TRBD2 matching 8 bases. CDR3 size: 15 residues. With 5 bases clipped from V and 0 bases from J, the junction kept 6 bases outside the gene matches. Germline assignment: CDR1 SEHNR and CDR2 FQNEAQ (reference sequence). Here the CDR3 DNA reads TGTGCCAGCAGCAAGACTAGCGAGAGCTCCTACGAGCAGTACTTC. It encodes CASSKTSESSYEQYF.

There are many counts of this clonotype. The CDR3 region is CASSLSISVSIGELFF. Written as DNA, the CDR3 is TGTGCCAGCAGCTTATCCATCAGTGTTTCTATCGGGGAGCTGTTTTTT. The chain is built from TRBV7-9 and TRBJ2-2; D unresolved. Trimming pared 2 bases from V and 7 bases from J, leaving 17 bases between. The germline gives CDR1 SEHNR, CDR2 FQNEAQ (reference sequence). This CDR3 has 16 amino acids.

There are many counts of this clonotype. This chain uses TRBV7-2 with TRBJ1-4; D remains ambiguous. CDR3 length: 15 residues. Germline V lookup: CDR1 SGHTA, CDR2 FQGNSA. The germline V and J ends were trimmed by 1 base and 3 bases, with 9 bases remaining between them. The CDR3 DNA follows: TGTGCCAGCAGCTTAGATGGTGGACCTAATGAAAAACTGTTTTTT. It yields the protein CASSLDGGPNEKLFF.

This clonotype was detected ten times or more. V is TRBV7-2 and J is TRBJ2-7; 7 bases line up with TRBD1. Germline trimming cut 5 bases from V and 3 bases from J; bases unmatched to any gene: 7. This CDR3 contains 14 residues. CDR1 SGHTA and CDR2 FQGNSA come from the germline V gene. The CDR3 DNA reads TGTGCCAGCAGCCTACGACAGGGTATCTACGAGCAGTACTTC. Its protein is CASSLRQGIYEQYF.

The table lists this clonotype with many counts. V usage is TRBV7-2 and J usage is TRBJ1-1, with D hard to call. Germline CDR1 and CDR2: SGHTA and FQGNSA. Trimming removed 2 bases from V and 2 bases from J, with 6 bases in between. This CDR3 has 13 residues. CDR3 region: CASSLFGNTEAFF. The CDR3 coding sequence is TGTGCCAGCAGCTTATTCGGTAACACTGAAGCTTTCTTT.

V usage is TRBV9 and J usage is TRBJ2-3; TRBD2 aligns across 14 bases. In germline, CDR1 is SGDLS, CDR2 YYNGEE. The CDR3 runs 16 residues. With V trimmed by 3 bases and J by 3 bases, 3 bases remained unmatched. The CDR3 DNA is TGTGCCAGCAGCGGGGGGACTAGCGGGAGAACAGATACGCAGTATTTT. Its protein product is CASSGGTSGRTDTQYF.

The chain uses TRBV28 and TRBJ1-5; D unresolved. The CDR3 sequence is 15 residues long. CDR1 is MDHEN and CDR2 is SYDVKM in the germline V gene. Trimming removed 6 bases from V and 5 bases from J, with 17 bases in between. The CDR3 region has the DNA TGTGCCAGCAGCCGGGCGGGAACCGAGTATCAGCCCCAGCATTTT. This translates into CASSRAGTEYQPQHF.

There are many counts of this clonotype. The rearrangement links TRBV7-8 to TRBJ1-6; tentatively, D is TRBD1 (5 bases). Trimming removed 2 bases at V and 6 bases at J, with 17 bases between. CDR1 is SGHVS, CDR2 FQNEAQ, per germline. CDR3 length equals 17 residues. The CDR3, as DNA: TGTGCCAGCAGCTTAATCGGGGGGGGACCTACTAATTCACCCCTCCACTTT. The encoded protein is CASSLIGGGPTNSPLHF.

This clonotype was observed many times. The chain has TRBV2 and TRBJ2-3; perhaps TRBD2 as D (5 bases). V was pared by 6 bases and J by 5 bases, with 12 bases between. In germline, CDR1 is SNHLY, CDR2 FYNNEI. The CDR3 spans 13 residues. In DNA, the CDR3 is TGTGCCAGCAGCGGACTTTTCGAAGATACGCAGTATTTT. Its protein is CASSGLFEDTQYF.

Concerning this clonotype: It may be a read error: a sequence one base away is much more abundant. The chain combines TRBV7-6 with TRBJ2-3, with TRBD2 matching over 12 bases. The length of the CDR3 is 15 residues. The germline V gene has CDR1 SGHVS and CDR2 FNYEAQ. CDR3 DNA: TGTGCCAGCAGCCTCCTAGCGGGAGGGTCAGATATGCAGTATTTT. Its translation: CASSLLAGGSDMQYF.

The chain combines TRBV20-1 with TRBJ2-7; 13 positions match TRBD2. The junction had 4 bases not matched to a gene; V was cut back by 3 bases and J by 2 bases. The CDR3 covers 15 residues. The germline V gene has CDR1 DFQATT and CDR2 SNEGSKA (reference sequence). CDR3 nucleotides: TGCAGTGCTAGGTGGACTAGCGGGGGCCCCTACGAGCAGTACTTC. This encodes CSARWTSGGPYEQYF.

V and J are TRBV28 and TRBJ1-2, with 9 bases that match TRBD1. CDR1 and CDR2 (germline): MDHEN, SYDVKM. CDR3 length: 17 amino acids. Germline trimming cut 1 base from V and 4 bases from J; bases unmatched to any gene: 10. The CDR3 coding sequence is TGTGCCAGCAGTTTATTAGGGACAGGGAACGGGATCTATGGCTACACCTTC. Encoded protein: CASSLLGTGNGIYGYTF.

This clonotype showed up just a few times. This chain joins TRBV2 and TRBJ2-3; 10 bases agree with TRBD2. The ends lost 11 bases at V and 5 bases at J; junction bases unmatched: 22. CDR1 SNHLY and CDR2 FYNNEI come from the germline V gene. There are 18 residues in the CDR3. The CDR3 DNA is TGTGCCGGCGATTTTACTTTGGGGCCTAGCGGGGGAGGAGATACGCAGTATTTT. Translating it yields CAGDFTLGPSGGGDTQYF.